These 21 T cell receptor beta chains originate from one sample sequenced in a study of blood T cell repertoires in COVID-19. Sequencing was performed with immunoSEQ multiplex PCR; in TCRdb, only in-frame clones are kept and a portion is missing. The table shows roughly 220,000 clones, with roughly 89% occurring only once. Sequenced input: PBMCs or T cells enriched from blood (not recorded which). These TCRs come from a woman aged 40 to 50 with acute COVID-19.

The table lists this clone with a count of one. In nucleotides, the CDR3 is TGTGCCAGCAGATTCGACAGGGTGGACTCTGGGGCCAACGTCCTGACTTTC. Protein product: CASRFDRVDSGANVLTF. The rearrangement uses TRBV2 and TRBJ2-6; 7 bases are shared with TRBD1. V was clipped by 6 bases and J by 0 bases; unmatched bases: 8. The CDR3 consists of 17 residues. Germline CDR1 reads SNHLY; CDR2 reads FYNNEI.

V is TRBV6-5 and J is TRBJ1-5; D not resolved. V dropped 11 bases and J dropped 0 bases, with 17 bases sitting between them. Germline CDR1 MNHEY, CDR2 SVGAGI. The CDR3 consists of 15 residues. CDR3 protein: CACQVQSYSNQPQHF. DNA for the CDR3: TGTGCCTGCCAGGTCCAGTCATATAGCAATCAGCCCCAGCATTTT.

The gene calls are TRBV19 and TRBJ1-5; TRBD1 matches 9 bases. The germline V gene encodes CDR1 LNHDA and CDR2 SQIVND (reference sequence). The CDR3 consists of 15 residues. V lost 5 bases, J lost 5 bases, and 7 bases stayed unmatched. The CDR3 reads CASSYRDREHQPQHF. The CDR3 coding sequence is TGTGCCAGTAGTTACCGGGACAGGGAACATCAGCCCCAGCATTTT.

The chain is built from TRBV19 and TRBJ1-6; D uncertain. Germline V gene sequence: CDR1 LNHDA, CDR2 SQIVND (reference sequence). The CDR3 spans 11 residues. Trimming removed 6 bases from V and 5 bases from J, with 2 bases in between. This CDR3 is CASSDNSPLHF. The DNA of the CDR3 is TGTGCCAGTAGCGATAATTCACCCCTCCACTTT. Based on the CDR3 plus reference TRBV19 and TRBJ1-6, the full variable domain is DGGITQSPKYLFRKEGQNVTLSCEQNLNHDAMYWYRQDPGQGLRLIYYSQIVNDFQKGDIAEGYSVSREKKESFPLTVTSAQKNPTAFYLCASSDNSPLHFGNGTRLTVT.

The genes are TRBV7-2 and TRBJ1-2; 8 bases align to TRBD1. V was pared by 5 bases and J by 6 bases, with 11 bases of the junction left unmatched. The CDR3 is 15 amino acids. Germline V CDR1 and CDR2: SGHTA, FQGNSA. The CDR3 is CASSEEGRGRDGYTF. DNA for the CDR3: TGTGCCAGCAGCGAGGAAGGCAGGGGGCGCGATGGCTACACCTTC.

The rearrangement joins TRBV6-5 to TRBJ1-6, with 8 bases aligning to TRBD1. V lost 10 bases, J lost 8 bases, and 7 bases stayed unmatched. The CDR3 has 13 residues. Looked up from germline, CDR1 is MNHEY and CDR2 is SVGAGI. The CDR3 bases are TGTGCCACCCAGGACAGGGCTGATTCACCCCTCCACTTT. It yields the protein CATQDRADSPLHF.

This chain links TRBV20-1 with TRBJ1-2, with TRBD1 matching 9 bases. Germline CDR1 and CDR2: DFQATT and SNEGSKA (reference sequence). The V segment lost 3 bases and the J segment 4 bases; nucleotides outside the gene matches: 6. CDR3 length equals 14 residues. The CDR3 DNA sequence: TGCAGTGCTAGTTTAACAGGGGGCCCCTATGGCTACACCTTC. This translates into CSASLTGGPYGYTF.

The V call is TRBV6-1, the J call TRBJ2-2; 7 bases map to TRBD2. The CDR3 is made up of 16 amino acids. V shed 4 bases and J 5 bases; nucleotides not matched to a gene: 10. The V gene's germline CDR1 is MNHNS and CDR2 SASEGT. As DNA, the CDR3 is TGTGCCAGCAGTGTACTCCGGGGGGTTGGGACCGGGGAGCTGTTTTTT. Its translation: CASSVLRGVGTGELFF.

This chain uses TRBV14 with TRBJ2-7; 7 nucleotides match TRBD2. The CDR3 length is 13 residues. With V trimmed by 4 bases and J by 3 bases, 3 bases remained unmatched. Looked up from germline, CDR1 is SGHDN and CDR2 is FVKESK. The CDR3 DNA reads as TGTGCCAGCAGCCCTTCGGGGGGCTACGAGCAGTACTTC. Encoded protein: CASSPSGGYEQYF. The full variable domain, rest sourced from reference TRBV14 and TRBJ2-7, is EAGVTQFPSHSVIEKGQTVTLRCDPISGHDNLYWYRRVMGKEIKFLLHFVKESKQDESGMPNNRFLAERTGGTYSTLKVQPAELEDSGVYFCASSPSGGYEQYFGPGTRLTVT.

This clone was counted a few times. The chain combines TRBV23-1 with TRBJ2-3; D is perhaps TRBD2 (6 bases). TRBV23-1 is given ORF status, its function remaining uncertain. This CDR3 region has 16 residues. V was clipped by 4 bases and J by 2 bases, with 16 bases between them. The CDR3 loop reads CASSLPDGSFTDTQYF. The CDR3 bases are TGCGCCAGCAGTCTACCGGACGGGAGTTTCACAGATACGCAGTATTTT.

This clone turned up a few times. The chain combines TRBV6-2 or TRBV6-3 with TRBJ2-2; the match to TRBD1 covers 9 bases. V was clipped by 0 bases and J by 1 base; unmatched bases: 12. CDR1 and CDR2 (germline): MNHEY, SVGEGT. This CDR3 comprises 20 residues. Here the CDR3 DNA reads TGTGCCAGCAGTTACTCGACCCTAATCACAGGGGGCGGGAACACCGGGGAGCTGTTTTTT. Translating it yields CASSYSTLITGGGNTGELFF.

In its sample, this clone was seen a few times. CDR3 protein: CSVGGQIYGYTF. As DNA, the CDR3 is TGCAGCGTCGGGGGACAGATCTATGGCTACACCTTC. V and J are TRBV29-1 and TRBJ1-2; TRBD1 agrees at 7 bases. This CDR3 spans 12 amino acids. Germline V lookup: CDR1 SQVTM, CDR2 ANQGSEA. With 6 bases clipped from V and 4 bases from J, the junction kept 5 bases outside the gene matches.

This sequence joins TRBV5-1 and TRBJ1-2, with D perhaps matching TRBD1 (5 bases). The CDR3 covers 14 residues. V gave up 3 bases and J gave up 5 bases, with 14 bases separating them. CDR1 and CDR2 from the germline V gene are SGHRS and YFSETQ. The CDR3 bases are TGCGCCAGCAGCTCGACAGCGCAAGGGTATGGCTACACCTTC. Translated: CASSSTAQGYGYTF.

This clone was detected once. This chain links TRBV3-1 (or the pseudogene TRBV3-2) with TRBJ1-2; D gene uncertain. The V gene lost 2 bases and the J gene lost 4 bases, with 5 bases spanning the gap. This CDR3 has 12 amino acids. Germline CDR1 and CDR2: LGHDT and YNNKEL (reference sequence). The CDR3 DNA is TGTGCCAGCAGCCAATACAGCTATGGCTACACCTTC. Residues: CASSQYSYGYTF.

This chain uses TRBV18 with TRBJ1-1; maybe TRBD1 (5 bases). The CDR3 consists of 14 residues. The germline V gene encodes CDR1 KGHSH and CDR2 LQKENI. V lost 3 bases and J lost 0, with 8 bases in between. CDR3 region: CASSPSGMNTEAFF. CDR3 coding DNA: TGTGCCAGCTCACCGTCAGGGATGAACACTGAAGCTTTCTTT.

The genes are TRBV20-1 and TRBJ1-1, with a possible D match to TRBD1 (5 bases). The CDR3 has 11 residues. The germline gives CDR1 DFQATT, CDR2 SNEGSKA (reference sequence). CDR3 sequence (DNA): TGCAGGGGGCGGGGGAACACTGAAGCTTTCTTT. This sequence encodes CRGRGNTEAFF.

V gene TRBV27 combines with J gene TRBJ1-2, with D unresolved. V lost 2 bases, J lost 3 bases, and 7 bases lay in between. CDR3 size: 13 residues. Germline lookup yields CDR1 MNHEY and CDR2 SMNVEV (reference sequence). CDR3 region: CASSLGSYYGYTF. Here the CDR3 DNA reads TGTGCCAGCAGTTTAGGGAGTTACTATGGCTACACCTTC.

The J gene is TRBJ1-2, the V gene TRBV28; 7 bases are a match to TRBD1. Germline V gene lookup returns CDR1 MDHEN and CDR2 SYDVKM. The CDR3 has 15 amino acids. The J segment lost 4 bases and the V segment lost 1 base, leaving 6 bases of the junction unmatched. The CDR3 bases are TGTGCCAGCAGTTTATACAAGGGGGCCGGCTATGGCTACACCTTC. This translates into CASSLYKGAGYGYTF.

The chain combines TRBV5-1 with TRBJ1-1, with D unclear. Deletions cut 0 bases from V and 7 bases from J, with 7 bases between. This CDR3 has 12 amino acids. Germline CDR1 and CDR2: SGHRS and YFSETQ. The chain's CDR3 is CASSLARGEAFF. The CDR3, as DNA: TGCGCCAGCAGCTTGGCTCGGGGTGAAGCTTTCTTT.

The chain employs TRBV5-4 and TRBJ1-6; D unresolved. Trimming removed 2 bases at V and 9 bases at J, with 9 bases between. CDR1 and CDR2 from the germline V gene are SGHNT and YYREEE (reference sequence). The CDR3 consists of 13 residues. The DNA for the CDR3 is TGTGCCAGCAGCTTCGAGGGAGGTTCACCCCTCCACTTT. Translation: CASSFEGGSPLHF. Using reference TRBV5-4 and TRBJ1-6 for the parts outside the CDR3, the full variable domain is ETGVTQSPTHLIKTRGQQVTLRCSSQSGHNTVSWYQQALGQGPQFIFQYYREEENGRGNFPPRFSGLQFPNYSSELNVNALELDDSALYLCASSFEGGSPLHFGNGTRLTVT.

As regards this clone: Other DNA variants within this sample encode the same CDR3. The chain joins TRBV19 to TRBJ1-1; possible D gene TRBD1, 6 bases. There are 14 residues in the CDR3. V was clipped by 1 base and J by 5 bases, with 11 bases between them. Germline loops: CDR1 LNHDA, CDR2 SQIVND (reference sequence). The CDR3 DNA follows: TGTGCCAGTAGTATAGGGGGGGGCTGGACTGAAGCTTTCTTT. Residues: CASSIGGGWTEAFF.